The clone carrying this T cell receptor beta chain came up once. Its cognate antigen is unknown. The sample originates from a study of CD8+ T cells in alopecia areata. After isolation, RNA underwent reverse transcription to generate cDNA as the sequencing template. This table comes from immunoSEQ multiplex PCR, and its TCRdb copy is limited to in-frame clones, with some not included. Found here are 95,000 to 110,000 clones, about 60% of them singletons; the top ten hold 8.8%. General study points: Lesional scalp displayed greater clonality than normal scalp, most notably in alopecia totalis/universalis.

The sequenced sample was CD4+ T cells sorted from blood. The clonotype was recovered from a human donor in good health.

The CDR3, as DNA: TGTGCCAGCAGCCGACAGGGATCCGATGAGCAGTTCTTC. Its protein is CASSRQGSDEQFF. The chain has TRBV5-4 and TRBJ2-1; 7 bases line up with TRBD1. V trimming: 4 bases; J trimming: 8 bases; junction bases outside the gene matches: 6. Germline loops: CDR1 SGHNT, CDR2 YYREEE (reference sequence). CDR3 length: 13 residues.